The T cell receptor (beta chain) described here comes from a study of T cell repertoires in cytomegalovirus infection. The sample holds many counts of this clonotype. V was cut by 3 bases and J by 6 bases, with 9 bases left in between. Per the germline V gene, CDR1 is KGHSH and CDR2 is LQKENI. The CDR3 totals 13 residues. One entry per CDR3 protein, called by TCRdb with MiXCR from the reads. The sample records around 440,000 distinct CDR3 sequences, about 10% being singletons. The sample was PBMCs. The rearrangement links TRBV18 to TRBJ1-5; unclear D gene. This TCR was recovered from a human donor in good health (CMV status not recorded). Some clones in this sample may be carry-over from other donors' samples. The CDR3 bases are TGTGCCAGCTCACCCGGTGAGGGTCAGCCCCAGCATTTT. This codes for CASSPGEGQPQHF. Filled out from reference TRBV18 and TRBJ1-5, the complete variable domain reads NAGVMQNPRHLVRRRGQEARLRCSPMKGHSHVYWYRQLPEEGLKFMVYLQKENIIDESGMPKERFSAEFPKEGPSILRIQQVVRGDSAAYFCASSPGEGQPQHFGDGTRLSIL.